The clone carrying this TCR beta chain has just a few counts. Its antigen is as yet unknown. TCRdb processed the 5' RACE reads anew with MiXCR; each CDR3 protein has one entry. Of 300,000 to 450,000 distinct CDR3 sequences in the sample, about 6.2% were seen once. Trimming stripped 4 bases from V and 0 bases from J, with 16 bases between. CDR1 is SGHVS and CDR2 is FQNEAQ in the germline V gene. The CDR3 length is 17 residues. These data originate in a study of T cells after yellow fever vaccination. Study details: Researchers used SMART-Seq v4 Ultra Low Input to prepare fractions that had low cell numbers.

Study-wide findings and caveats: The secondary response was weaker, and its peak arrived faster, on day 5 versus 15.

The gene calls are TRBV7-8 and TRBJ2-1; D might be TRBD1 (5 bases). The receptor's source is a man aged 25-40 years who received the YFV17D yellow fever vaccine. The sequences come from PBMCs, collected 5 days after the yellow fever booster vaccination. CDR3: CASSSPEGDSSYNEQFF. The CDR3 coding sequence is TGTGCCAGCAGCTCCCCTGAAGGAGACAGCTCCTACAATGAGCAGTTCTTC.